The 28 T cell receptor beta chains presented below share a single source sample, sequenced in a study of T cell responses to AZD1222 COVID-19 vaccine. Assay: immunoSEQ multiplex PCR; the TCRdb copy retains only in-frame clones and omits some. The sample holds about 130,000 clones, 85% seen once. Sequences were derived from peripheral blood, sampled 28 days after the second dose of the MenACWY control vaccine. The receptors stem from an adult who received the MenACWY meningococcal vaccine as a control.

This CDR3 is CASSLGTGVSNSPLHF. CDR3 coding DNA: TGCGCCAGCAGCTTGGGGACAGGGGTCAGTAATTCACCCCTCCACTTT. The chain couples TRBV5-1 to TRBJ1-6; 9 bases match TRBD1. The CDR3 has 16 residues. Unmatched junction bases numbered 4, after V lost 0 bases and J lost 6 bases. Germline V gives CDR1 SGHRS, CDR2 YFSETQ.

This clone was observed a few times. The genes are TRBV27 and TRBJ1-2, with a weak D call TRBD1 (6 bases). The germline V gene has CDR1 MNHEY and CDR2 SMNVEV (reference sequence). The CDR3 is 14 amino acids. V was clipped by 2 bases and J by 8 bases, with 15 bases between them. CDR3 sequence (DNA): TGTGCCAGCAGTTTACAACCGGGGGCCTACGGCTACACCTTC. This translates into CASSLQPGAYGYTF.

The chain recombines TRBV4-1 with TRBJ1-4, with D hard to call. This CDR3 spans 13 amino acids. Deletions cut 0 bases from V and 10 bases from J, with 9 bases between. The germline V gene has CDR1 MGHRA and CDR2 YSYEKL. The CDR3 is CASSQETVGKLFF. The DNA of the CDR3 is TGCGCCAGCAGCCAAGAAACAGTTGGAAAACTGTTTTTT.

The chain links TRBV19 to TRBJ1-2, with 9 bases fitting TRBD1. Germline trimming cut 1 base from V and 4 bases from J; bases unmatched to any gene: 4. This CDR3 has 15 amino acids. Germline V gene sequence: CDR1 LNHDA, CDR2 SQIVND (reference sequence). DNA of the CDR3: TGTGCCAGTAGTATAGGGGACAGGGCATCCTATGGCTACACCTTC. It specifies CASSIGDRASYGYTF.

As to this clone: Germline and junction disagree at one end, which may indicate a read error. This chain links TRBV15 with TRBJ1-1, with D maybe TRBD1 (6 bases). This CDR3 has 15 residues. Germline loops: CDR1 LNHNV, CDR2 YYDKDF (reference sequence). CDR3 sequence: CATSGENRVNTEAFF. For the CDR3, the DNA is TGTGCCACCAGCGGAGAAAACAGGGTGAACACTGAAGCTTTCTTT.

In this sample, this clone turned up once. J is TRBJ1-1 and V is TRBV28; TRBD1 agrees at 8 bases. With 10 bases clipped from V and 5 bases from J, the junction kept 6 bases outside the gene matches. CDR1 MDHEN and CDR2 SYDVKM come from the germline V gene. The CDR3 totals 12 residues. The CDR3 coding sequence is TGTGCCACCTCCAGGGGGCGAACTGAAGCTTTCTTT. Translated, it gives CATSRGRTEAFF.

This clone was detected ten times or more. The gene calls are TRBV3-1 (or the pseudogene TRBV3-2) and TRBJ2-5; possibly TRBD1 for D (6 bases). The CDR3 loop spans 14 amino acids. CDR1 LGHDT and CDR2 YNNKEL come from the germline V gene (reference sequence). Between the trimmed V and J ends, which lost 4 bases and 2 bases, there was a span of 11 bases. The CDR3 DNA is TGTGCCAGCAGCCCTCCGGGACAACAAGAGACCCAGTACTTC. Residues: CASSPPGQQETQYF.

In this sample, this clone turned up a few times. V gene TRBV11-3 combines with J gene TRBJ2-3; TRBD2 matches 8 bases. This CDR3 comprises 17 residues. Germline loops: CDR1 SGHNT, CDR2 YENEEA. V shed 1 base and J 3 bases; nucleotides not matched to a gene: 9. The CDR3 loop reads CASSLALVAGKTDTQYF. CDR3 nucleotide sequence: TGTGCCAGCAGCTTAGCACTTGTAGCGGGAAAGACAGATACGCAGTATTTT.

This rearrangement joins TRBV5-1 to TRBJ1-2; 10 nucleotides match TRBD1. The CDR3 is made up of 18 amino acids. With V trimmed by 0 bases and J by 5 bases, 13 bases remained unmatched. Germline V gene sequence: CDR1 SGHRS, CDR2 YFSETQ. CDR3 loop: CASSLAGDRGPPGYGYTF. CDR3 in DNA: TGCGCCAGCAGCTTGGCCGGAGACAGGGGGCCCCCCGGGTATGGCTACACCTTC.

The rearrangement uses TRBV11-1 and TRBJ2-7; 10 bases match TRBD1. V was pared by 2 bases and J by 5 bases, with 6 bases of the junction left unmatched. The CDR3 sequence is 15 residues long. The germline CDR1 and CDR2 sequences are SGHAT and FQDESV (reference sequence). This CDR3 is CASSLSWGQGNEQYF. CDR3 coding DNA: TGTGCCAGCAGCTTAAGTTGGGGACAGGGGAACGAGCAGTACTTC. Supplemented by reference TRBV11-1 and TRBJ2-7, the full variable domain reads EAEVAQSPRYKITEKSQAVAFWCDPISGHATLYWYRQILGQGPELLVQFQDESVVDDSQLPKDRFSAERLKGVDSTLKIQPAELGDSAMYLCASSLSWGQGNEQYFGPGTRLTVT.

The CDR3 reads CAWSVLLGGNTEAFF. CDR3 coding DNA: TGTGCCTGGAGTGTACTTCTGGGGGGGAACACTGAAGCTTTCTTT. The genes are TRBV30 and TRBJ1-1, with TRBD1 as a possible D gene (5 bases). The CDR3 sequence is 15 residues long. The V gene lost 0 bases and the J gene lost 1 base, with 12 bases spanning the gap. CDR1 is GTSNPN, CDR2 SVGIG, per germline (reference sequence).

This clone came up once. V usage is TRBV13 and J usage is TRBJ2-7, with D possibly matching TRBD2 (5 bases). Germline CDR1 PRHDT, CDR2 FYEKMQ (reference sequence). This CDR3 comprises 12 residues. Trimming took off 5 bases at V and 4 bases at J, with 9 bases between the two ends. DNA for the CDR3: TGTGCCAGCAGCCACGGGGATTACGAGCAGTACTTC. Translating gives CASSHGDYEQYF.

The genes are TRBV7-8 and TRBJ2-2, with D maybe TRBD1 (5 bases). Per germline, CDR1 SGHVS and CDR2 FQNEAQ. The germline V and J ends were trimmed by 3 bases and 5 bases, with 10 bases remaining between them. The CDR3 consists of 14 residues. The CDR3 nucleotides read TGTGCCAGCAGCTTGGCAGGGTTGACCGGGGAGCTGTTTTTT. Its translation is CASSLAGLTGELFF.

CDR3 loop: CATSREDGPEEKLFF. DNA of the CDR3: TGTGCCACCAGCAGAGAGGACGGCCCGGAGGAAAAACTGTTTTTT. The chain is built from TRBV15 and TRBJ1-4; D gene ambiguous. This CDR3 region has 15 residues. The V end was cut by 0 bases, the J end by 8 bases, with 13 bases between. Germline assignment: CDR1 LNHNV and CDR2 YYDKDF (reference sequence).

The chain links TRBV5-1 to TRBJ1-2; D unresolved. The V and J ends lost 0 bases and 6 bases respectively, with 6 bases between them. Germline V gene data show CDR1 as SGHRS and CDR2 as YFSETQ. The CDR3 extends over 12 amino acids. The CDR3 here is CASSLVGNGYTF. The CDR3 nucleotides read TGCGCCAGCAGCTTGGTTGGGAATGGCTACACCTTC.

V gene TRBV29-1 combines with J gene TRBJ2-3, with D uncertain. Trimming took off 2 bases at V and 1 base at J, with 4 bases between the two ends. Germline CDR1 SQVTM, CDR2 ANQGSEA. The length of the CDR3 is 12 residues. The CDR3 nucleotides read TGCAGCGTTGAAACGGGCACAGATACGCAGTATTTT. This sequence encodes CSVETGTDTQYF.

V and J are TRBV5-6 and TRBJ2-2; tentative D call: TRBD2 (6 bases). Germline assignment: CDR1 SGHDT and CDR2 YYEEEE. The CDR3 has 16 residues. V gave up 1 base and J gave up 1 base, with 11 bases separating them. CDR3 residues: CASSLISGLNTGELFF. CDR3 nucleotides: TGTGCCAGCAGCTTGATCAGCGGGCTGAACACCGGGGAGCTGTTTTTT. The whole variable domain, filled in from reference TRBV5-6 and TRBJ2-2, reads DAGVTQSPTHLIKTRGQQVTLRCSPKSGHDTVSWYQQALGQGPQFIFQYYEEEERQRGNFPDRFSGHQFPNYSSELNVNALLLGDSALYLCASSLISGLNTGELFFGEGSRLTVL.

This chain joins TRBV28 and TRBJ1-2; D possibly corresponds to TRBD1 (5 bases). V was pared by 5 bases and J by 2 bases, with 15 bases between. CDR1 MDHEN and CDR2 SYDVKM come from the germline V gene. The CDR3 length is 15 residues. CDR3 coding DNA: TGTGCCAGCAGTCCCCAGGGTAGAGGGAACTATGGCTACACCTTC. Protein sequence: CASSPQGRGNYGYTF.

This clone was counted between two and nine times. The chain joins TRBV28 to TRBJ2-7; D assignment may be TRBD1 or TRBD2 (5 bases each). V dropped 2 bases and J dropped 3 bases, with 11 bases sitting between them. The germline V gene encodes CDR1 MDHEN and CDR2 SYDVKM. The CDR3 spans 14 residues. CDR3 sequence: CASSLPGRNYEQYF. CDR3 nucleotides: TGTGCCAGCAGTTTACCGGGACGGAACTACGAGCAGTACTTC.

The J gene is TRBJ1-2, the V gene TRBV18; D gene uncertain. In germline, CDR1 is KGHSH, CDR2 LQKENI. With 0 bases removed from V and 4 bases from J, the gap between germline ends came to 9 bases. The CDR3 loop spans 14 amino acids. CDR3 in amino acids: CASSPPDGLYGYTF. Written as DNA, the CDR3 is TGTGCCAGCTCACCACCTGACGGCCTCTATGGCTACACCTTC.

The rearrangement links TRBV19 to TRBJ2-3; TRBD1 matches 8 bases. The CDR3 is made up of 14 amino acids. With 5 bases clipped from V and 6 bases from J, the junction kept 7 bases outside the gene matches. CDR1 is LNHDA and CDR2 is SQIVND in the germline V gene (reference sequence). The CDR3 bases are TGTGCCAGTAGTTTCAGTAACAGGGGGGATACGCAGTATTTT. This codes for CASSFSNRGDTQYF.

The V call is TRBV30, the J call TRBJ2-2; D gene ambiguous. The germline CDR1 and CDR2 sequences are GTSNPN and SVGIG (reference sequence). This CDR3 region has 13 residues. Trimming cost V 1 base and J 2 bases, with 5 bases left between them. The CDR3 reads CAWSASNTGELFF. CDR3 nucleotide sequence: TGTGCCTGGAGTGCCTCTAACACCGGGGAGCTGTTTTTT.

The count of this clone is one. The chain links TRBV7-7 to TRBJ2-3; 9 bases fit TRBD2. Trimming at V came to 7 bases and at J to 0 bases, leaving 5 bases not matched to a gene. In germline, CDR1 is SSHAT, CDR2 FNYEAQ (reference sequence). The CDR3 spans 15 residues. The DNA for the CDR3 is TGTGCCAGCACCGCTAGCGGGGCGAGCACAGATACGCAGTATTTT. Protein sequence: CASTASGASTDTQYF.

This clone showed up just once. The chain links TRBV28 to TRBJ2-1; D tentatively reads TRBD1 or TRBD2 (6 bases each). The CDR3 loop spans 15 amino acids. Trimming stripped 2 bases from V and 5 bases from J, with 13 bases between. Germline values: CDR1 MDHEN, CDR2 SYDVKM. The CDR3 spells CASSLGGRSDNEQFF. The CDR3 DNA reads TGTGCCAGCAGTTTAGGGGGGCGAAGCGACAATGAGCAGTTCTTC. The full variable domain, in which reference TRBV28 and TRBJ2-1 provide the parts outside the CDR3, is DVKVTQSSRYLVKRTGEKVFLECVQDMDHENMFWYRQDPGLGLRLIYFSYDVKMKEKGDIPEGYSVSREKKERFSLILESASTNQTSMYLCASSLGGRSDNEQFFGPGTRLTVL.

The chain carries TRBV5-1 and TRBJ2-1, with TRBD2 matching over 9 bases. CDR3 length equals 17 residues. The ends lost 2 bases at V and 7 bases at J; junction bases unmatched: 13. Germline V lookup: CDR1 SGHRS, CDR2 YFSETQ. The CDR3 DNA reads TGCGCCAGCAGCTTCCTTCTAGCGGGGCCCGGGGATAATGAGCAGTTCTTC. Encoded protein: CASSFLLAGPGDNEQFF.

This clone was seen a few times. The chain combines TRBV9 with TRBJ2-1; the match to TRBD1 covers 8 bases. The CDR3 has 15 amino acids. CDR1 and CDR2 (germline): SGDLS, YYNGEE. Trimming at V came to 3 bases and at J to 3 bases, leaving 5 bases not matched to a gene. CDR3 sequence: CASSAPGQVYNEQFF. The CDR3 DNA reads TGTGCCAGCAGCGCCCCGGGACAGGTCTACAATGAGCAGTTCTTC.

The rearrangement uses TRBV25-1 and TRBJ2-6; D unresolved. The CDR3 is 12 amino acids. V was pared by 7 bases and J by 4 bases, with 5 bases between. Germline-derived CDR1 and CDR2 are MGHDK and SYGVNS. The CDR3 loop reads CASNGGANVLTF. In nucleotides, the CDR3 is TGTGCCAGCAATGGAGGGGCCAACGTCCTGACTTTC.

The chain has TRBV2 and TRBJ2-3; D is undetermined. The CDR3 is 12 residues long. Germline CDR1 is SNHLY and CDR2 is FYNNEI. Trimming shortened V by 3 bases and J by 6 bases, and 7 bases separated the two germline ends. The CDR3: CASSDDADTQYF. The CDR3 DNA reads TGTGCCAGCAGTGATGATGCGGATACGCAGTATTTT.